The 23 T cell receptor beta chains below come from one sample, sequenced in a study of radiotherapy plus CTLA-4 blockade in lung cancer. TCRdb keeps only in-frame clones here, not all; method: immunoSEQ multiplex PCR. Of over 50,000 clones in the sample, around 80% were seen once. This specimen was peripheral blood, taken from a patient treated with radiotherapy plus ipilimumab. These receptor sequences come from a human donor with non-small cell lung cancer who had a partial response to radiotherapy plus ipilimumab.

This clone was recorded once. The gene calls are TRBV2 and TRBJ2-5, with 10 bases matching TRBD2. Germline V CDR1 and CDR2: SNHLY, FYNNEI. There are 14 residues in the CDR3. V trimming: 3 bases; J trimming: 6 bases; junction bases outside the gene matches: 4. The CDR3 DNA follows: TGTGCCAGCAGTGAGCTAGCGGGGGCGAAGACCCAGTACTTC. As protein: CASSELAGAKTQYF.

This rearrangement joins TRBV7-2 to TRBJ1-1; D not resolved. Looked up from germline, CDR1 is SGHTA and CDR2 is FQGNSA. Trimming took off 5 bases at V and 7 bases at J, with 14 bases between the two ends. The CDR3 runs to 13 residues. CDR3 residues: CASSGEYLGEAFF. Here the CDR3 DNA reads TGTGCCAGCAGCGGGGAGTATCTCGGTGAAGCTTTCTTT.

V gene TRBV5-1 combines with J gene TRBJ2-7; D is perhaps TRBD2 (5 bases). Germline V lookup: CDR1 SGHRS, CDR2 YFSETQ. There are 14 residues in the CDR3. Trimming shortened V by 0 bases and J by 7 bases, and 14 bases separated the two germline ends. Written as DNA, the CDR3 is TGCGCCAGCAGCTTGGTAGACTCTACGGGAGAGCAGTACTTC. As protein: CASSLVDSTGEQYF.

This chain connects TRBV5-1 to TRBJ2-5; 8 nucleotides match TRBD2. The ends lost 0 bases at V and 0 bases at J; junction bases unmatched: 4. This CDR3 region has 16 residues. CDR1 and CDR2 (germline): SGHRS, YFSETQ. CDR3 region: CASSLGGGGYQETQYF. The CDR3 bases are TGCGCCAGCAGCTTGGGAGGCGGGGGGTACCAAGAGACCCAGTACTTC.

The gene calls are TRBV5-3 and TRBJ1-3; D remains ambiguous. TRBV5-3 is identified as an open reading frame with a role that is uncertain. V lost 10 bases and J 0 bases, leaving 23 bases between the germline ends. This CDR3 region has 17 residues. For the CDR3, the DNA is TGTGCCCCCAACCCCCCCCGTGACACCCACTCTGGAAACACCATATATTTT. As protein: CAPNPPRDTHSGNTIYF.

J is TRBJ2-2 and V is TRBV29-1; perhaps TRBD2 as D (5 bases). CDR1 is SQVTM and CDR2 is ANQGSEA in the germline V gene. V lost 4 bases and J 5 bases, leaving 17 bases between the germline ends. This CDR3 region has 15 residues. CDR3 bases: TGCAGCGTTGGCGTATCGGGATTTGGGACCGGGGAGCTGTTTTTT. Protein product: CSVGVSGFGTGELFF.

The chain uses TRBV27 and TRBJ1-4, with TRBD1 matching over 9 bases. Germline lookup yields CDR1 MNHEY and CDR2 SMNVEV (reference sequence). Trimming at V came to 5 bases and at J to 1 base, leaving 11 bases not matched to a gene. CDR3 size: 18 residues. CDR3 DNA sequence: TGTGCCAGCAGTCCCGGACAGGGGAGGATGGTAACTAATGAAAAACTGTTTTTT. Translation gives CASSPGQGRMVTNEKLFF.

This clone was detected a few times. The chain uses TRBV7-9 and TRBJ2-3, with 7 bases identical to TRBD2. J gave up 6 bases and V 5 bases, and 8 bases lay outside the gene matches. CDR1 and CDR2 (germline): SEHNR, FQNEAQ (reference sequence). This CDR3 is built from 14 residues. The CDR3 reads CASSPPTSVDTQYF. The CDR3 DNA is TGTGCCAGCAGCCCCCCCACTAGCGTCGATACGCAGTATTTT.

V usage is TRBV16 and J usage is TRBJ1-5; perhaps TRBD1 as D (5 bases). The CDR3 loop spans 12 amino acids. The V and J ends lost 5 bases and 4 bases respectively, with 6 bases between them. Germline CDR1 KGHSY, CDR2 FQNENV. Here the CDR3 DNA reads TGTGCCAGCAGCGGACAAAATCAGCCCCAGCATTTT. It encodes CASSGQNQPQHF.

The J gene is TRBJ2-1, the V gene TRBV13, with 7 bases fitting TRBD2. This CDR3 contains 12 residues. Germline V gives CDR1 PRHDT, CDR2 FYEKMQ (reference sequence). V shed 6 bases and J 10 bases; nucleotides not matched to a gene: 6. CDR3 sequence: CASSQSGVEQFF. As DNA, the CDR3 is TGTGCCAGCAGTCAAAGCGGGGTAGAGCAGTTCTTC. Using reference TRBV13 and TRBJ2-1 for the parts outside the CDR3, the full variable domain is AAGVIQSPRHLIKEKRETATLKCYPIPRHDTVYWYQQGPGQDPQFLISFYEKMQSDKGSIPDRFSAQQFSDYHSELNMSSLELGDSALYFCASSQSGVEQFFGPGTRLTVL.

CDR3 residues: CASPGDRLGTQYF. The CDR3 DNA sequence: TGTGCCAGCCCCGGGGATCGCCTGGGTACGCAGTATTTT. V usage is TRBV11-2 and J usage is TRBJ2-3, with D tentatively TRBD2 (5 bases). This CDR3 is built from 13 residues. Germline CDR1 and CDR2: SGHAT and FQNNGV. Trimming removed 8 bases from V and 8 bases from J, with 17 bases in between.

The chain couples TRBV6-1 to TRBJ1-2; 8 positions agree with TRBD1. The CDR3 loop spans 15 amino acids. Germline V lookup: CDR1 MNHNS, CDR2 SASEGT. After removal of 8 bases from V and 3 bases from J, the junction contained 11 bases not matched to a gene. In DNA, the CDR3 is TGTGCCAGCCAGGGCACAGGGGGTAAGGACTATGGCTACACCTTC. It is translated as CASQGTGGKDYGYTF.

J is TRBJ2-2 and V is TRBV5-8, with D uncertain. CDR3 length: 11 amino acids. The ends were cut back, 7 bases at V and 6 bases at J, with 7 bases in the middle. Germline CDR1 and CDR2: SGHTS and YDEGEE. The CDR3: CASGRAGELFF. CDR3 nucleotides: TGTGCCAGCGGGCGCGCCGGGGAGCTGTTTTTT.

J is TRBJ1-5 and V is TRBV7-2; D is unresolved. The CDR3 runs 15 residues. The V gene's germline CDR1 is SGHTA and CDR2 FQGNSA. Trimming took off 0 bases at V and 6 bases at J, with 12 bases between the two ends. This chain's CDR3 is CASSLAWGEGQPQHF. The CDR3 coding sequence is TGTGCCAGCAGCTTAGCGTGGGGAGAAGGTCAGCCCCAGCATTTT.

V is TRBV4-2 and J is TRBJ1-1; 10 nucleotides align to TRBD1. This CDR3 region has 14 residues. Trimming cost V 0 bases and J 10 bases; bases outside gene matches: 5. The germline gives CDR1 LGHNA, CDR2 YNFKEQ. CDR3 loop: CASSQEDRGPRAFF. CDR3 DNA: TGTGCCAGCAGCCAAGAAGACAGGGGGCCTAGAGCTTTCTTT.

This clone was counted between two and nine times. This sequence joins TRBV28 and TRBJ1-1; possibly TRBD1 for D (6 bases). CDR1 MDHEN and CDR2 SYDVKM come from the germline V gene. The CDR3 has 12 residues. V was cut by 8 bases and J by 5 bases, with 12 bases left in between. The chain's CDR3 is CASGQLRTEAFF. CDR3 coding DNA: TGTGCCAGCGGACAGTTGAGAACTGAAGCTTTCTTT.

The V call is TRBV29-1, the J call TRBJ2-7; D unclear. This CDR3 spans 12 amino acids. Germline V CDR1 and CDR2: SQVTM, ANQGSEA. Deletions cut 6 bases from V and 4 bases from J, with 13 bases between. The CDR3, as DNA: TGCAGCGTCGTGTTGTGGCAGTACGAGCAGTACTTC. Its protein product is CSVVLWQYEQYF.

The gene calls are TRBV5-1 and TRBJ1-3; D may be TRBD1 (6 bases). Germline values: CDR1 SGHRS, CDR2 YFSETQ. This CDR3 has 16 residues. V gave up 4 bases and J gave up 1 base, with 15 bases separating them. The CDR3 loop reads CASSPEGGPSGNTIYF. CDR3 bases: TGCGCCAGCAGCCCGGAGGGGGGGCCTTCTGGAAACACCATATATTTT.

This chain joins TRBV5-1 and TRBJ2-1; tentative D call: TRBD1 (6 bases). Germline assignment: CDR1 SGHRS and CDR2 YFSETQ. CDR3 length: 14 residues. V was trimmed by 4 bases and J by 2 bases, leaving 10 bases between them. The CDR3 protein is CASSLGTTYNEQFF. DNA of the CDR3: TGCGCCAGCAGCCTCGGGACAACCTACAATGAGCAGTTCTTC.

The sample holds a few counts of this clone. V usage is TRBV7-9 and J usage is TRBJ2-7; D may be TRBD2 (5 bases). The CDR3 has 14 residues. Germline V gives CDR1 SEHNR, CDR2 FQNEAQ (reference sequence). V lost 1 base, J lost 0 bases, and 7 bases lay in between. In DNA form, the CDR3 reads TGTGCCAGCAGCTTAGTGGGGAGCTCCTACGAGCAGTACTTC. Protein product: CASSLVGSSYEQYF.

This sequence joins TRBV4-3 and TRBJ1-1, with D possibly being TRBD1 (6 bases). There are 14 residues in the CDR3. The germline V gene has CDR1 LGHNA and CDR2 YSLEER. V was pared by 0 bases and J by 4 bases, with 9 bases between. In DNA form, the CDR3 reads TGCGCCAGCAGCCAAGATGGGGGGGCCACTGAAGCTTTCTTT. Translating it yields CASSQDGGATEAFF.

The V call is TRBV5-1, the J call TRBJ1-6; D may be TRBD1 (5 bases). Looked up from germline, CDR1 is SGHRS and CDR2 is YFSETQ. CDR3 size: 17 residues. Trimming took 9 bases from V and 4 from J, leaving 23 bases between them. CDR3 sequence (DNA): TGCGCCACCCTGTTAAGTTGGGGCCGCCCATATAATTCACCCCTCCACTTT. As protein: CATLLSWGRPYNSPLHF. Combining the CDR3 with reference TRBV5-1 and TRBJ1-6 gives the whole variable domain KAGVTQTPRYLIKTRGQQVTLSCSPISGHRSVSWYQQTPGQGLQFLFEYFSETQRNKGNFPGRFSGRQFSNSRSEMNVSTLELGDSALYLCATLLSWGRPYNSPLHFGNGTRLTVT.

This clone is a singleton in its sample. The chain recombines TRBV11-2 with TRBJ2-2; tentatively, D is TRBD1 (5 bases). CDR1 and CDR2 (germline): SGHAT, FQNNGV. This CDR3 spans 14 amino acids. Deletions cut 0 bases from V and 4 bases from J, with 6 bases between. CDR3 sequence reads: CASSLDGATGELFF. CDR3 bases: TGTGCCAGCAGCTTAGATGGGGCCACCGGGGAGCTGTTTTTT.